Following are 14 T cell receptor beta chains from one sample sequenced in a study of OX40 agonist ivuxolimab in advanced cancers. Sequencing used immunoSEQ multiplex PCR; TCRdb keeps in-frame clones, though not all of them. The sample has roughly 53,000 clones, around 85% seen once. Sequenced here: CD4+ or CD8+ T cells sorted from blood, sampled in a trial of the OX40 agonist ivuxolimab. The receptors here all came from an adult with an advanced solid tumor such as melanoma, head and neck, liver or kidney cancer.

The DNA of the CDR3 is TGTGCCAGCAGAAACGGAGGGGAGACTCAGCCCCAGCATTTT. It encodes CASRNGGETQPQHF. This sequence joins TRBV2 and TRBJ1-5; TRBD1 is a possible D gene (5 bases). This CDR3 spans 14 amino acids. CDR1 SNHLY and CDR2 FYNNEI come from the germline V gene. With 6 bases removed from V and 6 bases from J, the gap between germline ends came to 15 bases.

This sequence joins TRBV13 and TRBJ2-1, with D tentatively TRBD1 (6 bases). V lost 1 base and J lost 7, with 20 bases in between. The CDR3 spans 17 residues. Germline-derived CDR1 and CDR2 are PRHDT and FYEKMQ (reference sequence). The chain's CDR3 is CASSLDRLRGEGNEQFF. CDR3 bases: TGTGCCAGCAGCTTAGATCGGCTCAGGGGCGAGGGGAATGAGCAGTTCTTC.

The chain uses TRBV5-6 and TRBJ2-5, with TRBD2 identical over 9 bases. Looked up from germline, CDR1 is SGHDT and CDR2 is YYEEEE. The J segment lost 4 bases and the V segment lost 6 bases, leaving 13 bases of the junction unmatched. This CDR3 is built from 16 residues. Here the CDR3 reads CASTGPDSGSAETQYF. DNA of the CDR3: TGTGCCAGCACCGGGCCGGATAGCGGGAGCGCAGAGACCCAGTACTTC.

The chain employs TRBV11-2 and TRBJ1-2; tentatively, D is TRBD1 (6 bases). Germline V lookup: CDR1 SGHAT, CDR2 FQNNGV. The CDR3 has 13 amino acids. Trimming cost V 4 bases and J 7 bases, with 13 bases left between them. For the CDR3, the DNA is TGTGCCAGCAGCTCAGTCGGACAGTTTGGCTACACCTTC. It is translated as CASSSVGQFGYTF.

The chain couples TRBV28 to TRBJ2-7; D is perhaps TRBD1 (9 bases). CDR1 is MDHEN and CDR2 is SYDVKM in the germline V gene. The CDR3 contains 17 residues. Written as DNA, the CDR3 is TGTATCCTCGGAGGGGACAGGGTGGTAGGACTAGCATACGAGCAGTACTTC. It codes for CILGGDRVVGLAYEQYF.

This sequence joins TRBV5-6 and TRBJ1-3; tentatively, D is TRBD1 (5 bases). The V gene lost 3 bases and the J gene lost 2 bases, with 9 bases spanning the gap. The germline gives CDR1 SGHDT, CDR2 YYEEEE. The CDR3 is 14 amino acids. CDR3 residues: CASSYEGTGNTIYF. The CDR3 DNA follows: TGTGCCAGCAGCTACGAGGGGACTGGAAACACCATATATTTT.

The chain uses TRBV29-1 and TRBJ2-5; D may be TRBD1 or TRBD2 (5 bases each). V was pared by 4 bases and J by 4 bases, with 13 bases between. Looked up from germline, CDR1 is SQVTM and CDR2 is ANQGSEA. This CDR3 spans 13 amino acids. The CDR3 DNA is TGCAGCGTTGGGCCAGGGAGTGGAGAGACCCAGTACTTC. Its translation is CSVGPGSGETQYF.

In this sample, this clone turned up a few times. This chain uses TRBV5-1 with TRBJ1-2; no reliable D call. V was clipped by 4 bases and J by 6 bases, with 10 bases between them. Germline V CDR1 and CDR2: SGHRS, YFSETQ. This CDR3 is 12 amino acids long. The CDR3 here is CASSVASDGYTF. CDR3 DNA: TGCGCCAGCAGCGTCGCTTCGGATGGCTACACCTTC. Using reference TRBV5-1 and TRBJ1-2 for the parts outside the CDR3, the full variable domain is KAGVTQTPRYLIKTRGQQVTLSCSPISGHRSVSWYQQTPGQGLQFLFEYFSETQRNKGNFPGRFSGRQFSNSRSEMNVSTLELGDSALYLCASSVASDGYTFGSGTRLTVV.

In its sample, this clone was seen a few times. The chain recombines TRBV5-1 with TRBJ1-3, with D possibly TRBD1 on 6 matching bases. The germline CDR1 and CDR2 sequences are SGHRS and YFSETQ. V lost 6 bases and J 0 bases, leaving 16 bases between the germline ends. The CDR3 covers 16 residues. The CDR3 sequence is CASMWGPGNSGNTIYF. The CDR3 bases are TGCGCCAGCATGTGGGGGCCAGGTAACTCTGGAAACACCATATATTTT.

In nucleotides, the CDR3 is TGTGCCAGCAGCTTAGATGTAGCGGGGCGGTACGAGCAGTACTTC. Translation: CASSLDVAGRYEQYF. This chain connects TRBV11-2 to TRBJ2-7; 8 bases fit TRBD2. Per germline, CDR1 SGHAT and CDR2 FQNNGV. This CDR3 has 15 amino acids. J gave up 4 bases and V 0 bases, and 5 bases lay outside the gene matches.

On this clone: The conserved phenylalanine or tryptophan is not found at the CDR3 terminus, so this likely reflects a read error. This CDR3 reads CASSQSVVNYGYTL. The DNA of the CDR3 is TGTGCCAGCAGCCAATCCGTCGTTAACTATGGCTACACCCTC. The rearrangement links TRBV6-6 to TRBJ1-2, with D hard to call. CDR1 is MNHNY and CDR2 is SVGAGI in the germline V gene (reference sequence). This CDR3 comprises 14 residues. Trimming took off 6 bases at V and 1 base at J, with 12 bases between the two ends.

This clone was seen a handful of times. This sequence joins TRBV6-5 and TRBJ1-1; D unclear. V gave up 5 bases and J gave up 8 bases, with 15 bases separating them. Germline V gives CDR1 MNHEY, CDR2 SVGAGI. This CDR3 has 13 amino acids. The CDR3 here is CASSDRGITEAFF. In nucleotides, the CDR3 is TGTGCCAGCAGTGATCGTGGGATTACGGAAGCTTTCTTT.

V usage is TRBV9 and J usage is TRBJ1-6, with D uncertain. V dropped 0 bases and J dropped 9 bases, with 10 bases sitting between them. CDR1 is SGDLS, CDR2 YYNGEE, per germline. This CDR3 contains 14 residues. For the CDR3, the DNA is TGTGCCAGCAGCGTAGATGGAGAAGGTTCACCCCTCCACTTT. Its protein product is CASSVDGEGSPLHF.

CDR3 region: CASSFGRVETQYF. CDR3 sequence (DNA): TGTGCCAGTAGTTTCGGGAGAGTGGAGACCCAGTACTTC. V is TRBV19 and J is TRBJ2-5; tentatively, D is TRBD2 (6 bases). This CDR3 comprises 13 residues. Between the trimmed V and J ends, which lost 5 bases and 5 bases, there was a span of 12 bases. CDR1 is LNHDA, CDR2 SQIVND, per germline (reference sequence). Full variable domain (remainder filled in from reference TRBV19 and TRBJ2-5): DGGITQSPKYLFRKEGQNVTLSCEQNLNHDAMYWYRQDPGQGLRLIYYSQIVNDFQKGDIAEGYSVSREKKESFPLTVTSAQKNPTAFYLCASSFGRVETQYFGPGTRLLVL.